This note documents a single T cell receptor beta chain sequence. Sequencing used immunoSEQ multiplex PCR; TCRdb keeps in-frame clones, though not all of them. Of approximately 52,000 clones listed, around nine tenths are singletons. These data belong to a study of technical replicates of blood from a handful of donors. Sample: PBMCs. This receptor was obtained from a human donor in good health. Some clones in this sample may be carry-over from other donors' samples.

Here the CDR3 reads CASSISSGGYGYTF. CDR3 bases: TGTGCCAGTAGTATTTCTTCCGGGGGCTATGGCTACACCTTC. The chain has TRBV19 and TRBJ1-2; weak D call: TRBD1 (5 bases). Germline V lookup: CDR1 LNHDA, CDR2 SQIVND (reference sequence). The CDR3 is 14 amino acids. Trimming stripped 3 bases from V and 4 bases from J, with 12 bases between.